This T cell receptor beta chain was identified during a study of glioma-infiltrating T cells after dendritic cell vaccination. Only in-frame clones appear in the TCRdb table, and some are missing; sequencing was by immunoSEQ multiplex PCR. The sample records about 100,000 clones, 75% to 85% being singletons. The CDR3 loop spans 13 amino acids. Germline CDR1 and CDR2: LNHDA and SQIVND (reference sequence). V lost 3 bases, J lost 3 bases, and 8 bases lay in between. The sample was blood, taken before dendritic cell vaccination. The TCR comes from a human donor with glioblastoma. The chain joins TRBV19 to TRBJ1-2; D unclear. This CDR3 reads CASSIAVDYGYTF. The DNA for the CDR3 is TGTGCCAGTAGTATCGCCGTAGACTATGGCTACACCTTC.